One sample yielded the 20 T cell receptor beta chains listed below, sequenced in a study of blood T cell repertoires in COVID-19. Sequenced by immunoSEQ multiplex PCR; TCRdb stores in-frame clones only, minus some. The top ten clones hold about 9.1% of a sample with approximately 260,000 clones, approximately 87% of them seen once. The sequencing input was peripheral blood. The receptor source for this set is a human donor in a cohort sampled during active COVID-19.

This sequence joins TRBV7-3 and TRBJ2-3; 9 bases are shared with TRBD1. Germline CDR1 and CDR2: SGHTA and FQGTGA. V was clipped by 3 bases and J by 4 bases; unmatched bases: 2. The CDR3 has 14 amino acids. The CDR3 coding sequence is TGTGCCAGCAGCTTCGGACAGGGGTCAGATACGCAGTATTTT. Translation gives CASSFGQGSDTQYF. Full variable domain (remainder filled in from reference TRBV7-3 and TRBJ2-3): GAGVSQTPSNKVTEKGKYVELRCDPISGHTALYWYRQSLGQGPEFLIYFQGTGAADDSGLPNDRFFAVRPEGSVSTLKIQRTERGDSAVYLCASSFGQGSDTQYFGPGTRLTVL.

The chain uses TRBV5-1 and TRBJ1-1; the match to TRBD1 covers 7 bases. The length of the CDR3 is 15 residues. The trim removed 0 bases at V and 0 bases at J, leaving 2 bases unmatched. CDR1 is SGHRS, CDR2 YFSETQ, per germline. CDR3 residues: CASSLAQGLNTEAFF. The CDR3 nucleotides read TGCGCCAGCAGCTTGGCACAGGGGTTGAACACTGAAGCTTTCTTT. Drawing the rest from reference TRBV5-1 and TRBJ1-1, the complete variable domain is KAGVTQTPRYLIKTRGQQVTLSCSPISGHRSVSWYQQTPGQGLQFLFEYFSETQRNKGNFPGRFSGRQFSNSRSEMNVSTLELGDSALYLCASSLAQGLNTEAFFGQGTRLTVV.

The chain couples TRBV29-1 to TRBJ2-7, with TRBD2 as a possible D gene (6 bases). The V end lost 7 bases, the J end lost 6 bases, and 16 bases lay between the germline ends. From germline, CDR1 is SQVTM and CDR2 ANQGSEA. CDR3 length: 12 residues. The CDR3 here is CSALPNGGEQYF. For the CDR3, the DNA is TGCAGCGCCCTACCTAACGGGGGCGAGCAGTACTTC.

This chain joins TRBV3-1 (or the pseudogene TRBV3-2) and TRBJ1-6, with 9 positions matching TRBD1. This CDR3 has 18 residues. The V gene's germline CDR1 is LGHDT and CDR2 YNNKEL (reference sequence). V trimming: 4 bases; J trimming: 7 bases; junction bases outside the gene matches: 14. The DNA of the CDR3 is TGTGCCAGCAGCCTAAGTCCCGGGACAGGGTTGAGAAATTCACCCCTCCACTTT. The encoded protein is CASSLSPGTGLRNSPLHF.

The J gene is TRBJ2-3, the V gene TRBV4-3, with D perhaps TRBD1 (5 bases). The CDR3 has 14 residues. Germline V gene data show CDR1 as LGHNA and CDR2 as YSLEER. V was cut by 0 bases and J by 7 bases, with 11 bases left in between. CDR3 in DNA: TGCGCCAGCAGCCAAGAACAGGTCAGGAATACGCAGTATTTT. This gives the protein CASSQEQVRNTQYF.

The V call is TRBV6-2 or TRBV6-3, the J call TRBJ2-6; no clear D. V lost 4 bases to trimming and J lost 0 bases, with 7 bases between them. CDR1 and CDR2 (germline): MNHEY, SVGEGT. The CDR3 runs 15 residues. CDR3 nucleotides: TGTGCCAGCAGTTTACCGAGCTCTGGGGCCAACGTCCTGACTTTC. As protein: CASSLPSSGANVLTF.

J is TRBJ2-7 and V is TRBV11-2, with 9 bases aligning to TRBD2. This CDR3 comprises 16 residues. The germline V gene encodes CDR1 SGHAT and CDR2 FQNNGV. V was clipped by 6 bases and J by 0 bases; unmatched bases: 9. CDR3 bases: TGTGCCAGCAGTCTCATTAGCGGGAGAAGCTCCTACGAGCAGTACTTC. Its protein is CASSLISGRSSYEQYF.

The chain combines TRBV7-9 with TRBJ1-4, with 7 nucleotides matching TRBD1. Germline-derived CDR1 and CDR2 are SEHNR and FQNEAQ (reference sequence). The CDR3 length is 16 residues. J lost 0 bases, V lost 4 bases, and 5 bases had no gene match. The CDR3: CASSYPRGTTNEKLFF. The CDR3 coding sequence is TGTGCCAGCAGCTACCCCAGGGGGACAACTAATGAAAAACTGTTTTTT.

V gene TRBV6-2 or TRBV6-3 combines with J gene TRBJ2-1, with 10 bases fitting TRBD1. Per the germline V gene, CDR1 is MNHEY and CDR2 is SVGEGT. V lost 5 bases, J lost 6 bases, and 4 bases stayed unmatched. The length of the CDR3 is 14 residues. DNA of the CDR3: TGTGCCAGCAGTCGAGGACAGGGGGGCAATGAGCAGTTCTTC. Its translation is CASSRGQGGNEQFF.

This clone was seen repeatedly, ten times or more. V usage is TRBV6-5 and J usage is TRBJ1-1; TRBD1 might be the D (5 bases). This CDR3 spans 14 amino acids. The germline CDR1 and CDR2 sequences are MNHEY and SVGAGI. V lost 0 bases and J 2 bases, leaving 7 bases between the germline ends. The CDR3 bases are TGTGCCAGCAGTTACTCGACAGCCAACACTGAAGCTTTCTTT. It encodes CASSYSTANTEAFF.

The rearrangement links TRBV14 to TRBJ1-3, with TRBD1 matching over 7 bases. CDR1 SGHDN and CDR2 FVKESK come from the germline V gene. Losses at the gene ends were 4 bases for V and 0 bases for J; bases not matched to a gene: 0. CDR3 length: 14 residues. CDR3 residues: CASSRQGSGNTIYF. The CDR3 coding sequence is TGTGCCAGCAGCCGACAGGGCTCTGGAAACACCATATATTTT.

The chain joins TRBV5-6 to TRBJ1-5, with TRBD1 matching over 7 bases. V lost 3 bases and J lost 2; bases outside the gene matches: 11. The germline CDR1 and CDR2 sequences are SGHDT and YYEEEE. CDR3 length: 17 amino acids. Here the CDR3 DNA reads TGTGCCAGCAGCTCACAGGGGACCCTTGGGGGCAATCAGCCCCAGCATTTT. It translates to CASSSQGTLGGNQPQHF.

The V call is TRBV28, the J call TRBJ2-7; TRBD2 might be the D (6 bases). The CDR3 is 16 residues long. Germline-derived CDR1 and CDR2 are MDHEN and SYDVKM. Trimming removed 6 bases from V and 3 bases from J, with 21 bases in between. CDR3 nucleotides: TGTGCCAGCAGGAAAGACTCGGGGGTCATGAGCTACGAGCAGTACTTC. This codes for CASRKDSGVMSYEQYF.

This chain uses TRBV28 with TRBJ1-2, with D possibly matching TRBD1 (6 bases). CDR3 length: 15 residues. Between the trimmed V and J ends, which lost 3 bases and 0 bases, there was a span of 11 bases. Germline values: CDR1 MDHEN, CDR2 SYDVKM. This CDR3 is CASSFGGAANYGYTF. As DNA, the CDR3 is TGTGCCAGCAGTTTCGGGGGGGCAGCTAACTATGGCTACACCTTC.

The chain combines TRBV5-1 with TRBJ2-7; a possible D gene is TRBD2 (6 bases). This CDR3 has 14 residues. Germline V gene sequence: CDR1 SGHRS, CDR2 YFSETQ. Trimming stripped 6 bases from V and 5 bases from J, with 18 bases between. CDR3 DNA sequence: TGCGCCAGCACCCTTAGCGGAAACGGTAACGAGCAGTACTTC. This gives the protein CASTLSGNGNEQYF.

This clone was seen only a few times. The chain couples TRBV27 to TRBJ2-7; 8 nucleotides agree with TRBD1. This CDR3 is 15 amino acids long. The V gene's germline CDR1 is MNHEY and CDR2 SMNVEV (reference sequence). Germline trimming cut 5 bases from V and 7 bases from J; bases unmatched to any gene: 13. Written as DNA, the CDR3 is TGTGCCAGCAGTCGACAGGGGAAAATAAAAGGAGAGCAGTACTTC. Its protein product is CASSRQGKIKGEQYF.

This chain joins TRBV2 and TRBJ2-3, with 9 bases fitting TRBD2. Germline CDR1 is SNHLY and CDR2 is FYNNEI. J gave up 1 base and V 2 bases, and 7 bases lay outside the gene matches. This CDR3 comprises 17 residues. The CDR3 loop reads CASSESPRLAGTDTQYF. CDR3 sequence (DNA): TGTGCCAGCAGTGAATCCCCCAGACTAGCGGGCACAGATACGCAGTATTTT.

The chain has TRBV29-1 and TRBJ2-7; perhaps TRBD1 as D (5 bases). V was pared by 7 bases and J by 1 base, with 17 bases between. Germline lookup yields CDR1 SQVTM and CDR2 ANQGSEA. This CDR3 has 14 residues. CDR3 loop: CSARGVQGSYEQYF. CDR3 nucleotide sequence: TGCAGCGCCCGAGGAGTGCAGGGTTCCTACGAGCAGTACTTC.

The CDR3 bases are TGTGCCAGCAGTGACGGGACTAGCGGGAATGAGCAGTTCTTC. Encoded protein: CASSDGTSGNEQFF. The gene calls are TRBV28 and TRBJ2-1; TRBD2 matches 12 bases. The CDR3 runs 14 residues. CDR1 and CDR2 (germline): MDHEN, SYDVKM. V was pared by 5 bases and J by 7 bases, with 3 bases of the junction left unmatched.

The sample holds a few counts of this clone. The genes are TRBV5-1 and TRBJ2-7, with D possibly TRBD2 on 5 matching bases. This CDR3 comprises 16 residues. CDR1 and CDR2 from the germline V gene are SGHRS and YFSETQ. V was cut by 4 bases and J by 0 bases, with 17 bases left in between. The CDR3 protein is CASSPGMTPSSYEQYF. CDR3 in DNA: TGCGCCAGCAGCCCGGGGATGACCCCGAGCTCCTACGAGCAGTACTTC.